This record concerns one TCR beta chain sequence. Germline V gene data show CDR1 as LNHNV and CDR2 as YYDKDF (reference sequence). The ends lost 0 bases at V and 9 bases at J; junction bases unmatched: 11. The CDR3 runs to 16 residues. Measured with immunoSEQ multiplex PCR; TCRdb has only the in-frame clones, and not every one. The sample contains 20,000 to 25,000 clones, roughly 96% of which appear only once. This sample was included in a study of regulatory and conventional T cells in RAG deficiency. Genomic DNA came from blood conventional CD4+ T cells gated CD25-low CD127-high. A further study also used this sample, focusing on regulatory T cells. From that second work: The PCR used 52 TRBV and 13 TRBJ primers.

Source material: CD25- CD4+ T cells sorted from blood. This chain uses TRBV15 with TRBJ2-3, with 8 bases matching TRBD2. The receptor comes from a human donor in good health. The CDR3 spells CATSRDTDGTRWTQYF. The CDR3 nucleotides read TGTGCCACCAGCAGAGATACGGATGGGACTAGGTGGACGCAGTATTTT.